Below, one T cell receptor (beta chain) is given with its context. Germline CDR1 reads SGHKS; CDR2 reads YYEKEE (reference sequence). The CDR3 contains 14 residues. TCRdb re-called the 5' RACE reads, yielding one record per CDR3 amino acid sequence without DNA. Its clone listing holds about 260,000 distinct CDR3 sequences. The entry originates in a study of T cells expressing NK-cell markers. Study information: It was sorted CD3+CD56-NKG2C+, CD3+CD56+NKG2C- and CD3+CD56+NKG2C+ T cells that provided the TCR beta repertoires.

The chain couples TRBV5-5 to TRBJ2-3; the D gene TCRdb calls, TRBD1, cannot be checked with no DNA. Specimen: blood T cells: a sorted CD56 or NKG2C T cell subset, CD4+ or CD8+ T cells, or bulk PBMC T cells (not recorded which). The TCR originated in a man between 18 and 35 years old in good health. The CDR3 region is CASSLTGLRDTQYF.